Listed below are T cell receptor beta chains from one sample, sequenced in a study of cytomegalovirus exposure and HLA in healthy donors. Profiled with immunoSEQ multiplex PCR; TCRdb holds only in-frame clones, not every one. Its listing shows approximately 60,000 clones. Specimen: PBMCs. The receptors here all came from a man aged 25-45 years in good health and CMV-seropositive. Each CDR3 is given with its conserved first and last residue. Fields, in order: V gene, J gene, D gene, CDR3 DNA, CDR3 protein. D genes are given only for firm matches.

v_gene: TRBV15
j_gene: TRBJ2-7
d_gene: -
CDR3nt: TGTGCCACCAAGCCCCCAGGGGCCCGCGCCTACGAGCAGTACTTC
CDR3aa: CATKPPGARAYEQYF

v_gene: TRBV7-3
j_gene: TRBJ2-7
d_gene: TRBD1
CDR3nt: TGTGCCAGCAGCTTAGGGACAGGGGGCACCTACGAGCAGTACTTC
CDR3aa: CASSLGTGGTYEQYF

v_gene: TRBV9
j_gene: TRBJ1-6
d_gene: -
CDR3nt: TGTGCGCTACATTCACCCCTCCACTTT
CDR3aa: CALHSPLHF

v_gene: TRBV20-1
j_gene: TRBJ2-3
d_gene: -
CDR3nt: TGCAGTGCCGAACTAGTAGATACGCAGTATTTT
CDR3aa: CSAELVDTQYF

v_gene: TRBV5-1
j_gene: TRBJ1-2
d_gene: -
CDR3nt: TGCGCCAGCAGCATAAGTGGGACATCCGGCTACACCTTC
CDR3aa: CASSISGTSGYTF

v_gene: TRBV6-5
j_gene: TRBJ2-5
d_gene: -
CDR3nt: TGTGCCAGCAGGACCCCTGGGGCCCAGGAGAACCAGTACTTC
CDR3aa: CASRTPGAQENQYF

v_gene: TRBV14
j_gene: TRBJ2-1
d_gene: TRBD2
CDR3nt: TGTGCCAGCAGCCAAGATCCGGGGAGGGATGAGCAGTTCTTC
CDR3aa: CASSQDPGRDEQFF

v_gene: TRBV18
j_gene: TRBJ1-6
d_gene: -
CDR3nt: TGTGCCAGCTCACTACAATCGGGAGATGCTAATTCACCCCTCCACTTT
CDR3aa: CASSLQSGDANSPLHF

v_gene: TRBV29-1
j_gene: TRBJ2-5
d_gene: TRBD2
CDR3nt: TGCAGCGTTGAACCGGGACTAGCGGAAGAGACCCAGTACTTC
CDR3aa: CSVEPGLAEETQYF

v_gene: TRBV6-5
j_gene: TRBJ1-5
d_gene: -
CDR3nt: TGTGCCAGCAGCCCCGGCGGGGGCGGCAATCAGCCCCAGCATTTT
CDR3aa: CASSPGGGGNQPQHF

v_gene: TRBV30
j_gene: TRBJ2-3
d_gene: -
CDR3nt: TGTGCCTGGAGACGACGGGGGTTCCCCACAGATACGCAGTATTTT
CDR3aa: CAWRRRGFPTDTQYF

v_gene: TRBV6-5
j_gene: TRBJ2-7
d_gene: -
CDR3nt: TGTGCCAGCAGCCTTCACATGTCCTACGAGCAGTACTTC
CDR3aa: CASSLHMSYEQYF

v_gene: TRBV30
j_gene: TRBJ2-7
d_gene: -
CDR3nt: TGTGCCTGGACCTCAGGGGACAACGAGCAGTACTTC
CDR3aa: CAWTSGDNEQYF

v_gene: TRBV7-8
j_gene: TRBJ1-1
d_gene: -
CDR3nt: TGTGCCAGCAGCTTACCGCCAGGGGTGAACACTGAAGCTTTCTTT
CDR3aa: CASSLPPGVNTEAFF

v_gene: TRBV12-5
j_gene: TRBJ1-4
d_gene: TRBD1
CDR3nt: TGTGCTAGTGGGGGGGGACAGGGTTCGACAGAACTGTTTTTT
CDR3aa: CASGGGQGSTELFF

v_gene: TRBV4-2
j_gene: TRBJ2-3
d_gene: TRBD2
CDR3nt: TGTGCCAGCAGCCAATCTAGCGGGGGATACACAGATACGCAGTATTTT
CDR3aa: CASSQSSGGYTDTQYF

v_gene: TRBV10-1
j_gene: TRBJ1-6
d_gene: TRBD1
CDR3nt: TGCGCCAGCAGTGGGGACAGGGTAAGCAATTCACCCCTCCACTTT
CDR3aa: CASSGDRVSNSPLHF

v_gene: TRBV11-2
j_gene: TRBJ2-1
d_gene: TRBD1
CDR3nt: TGTGCCAGCAGCTTAGGGGGGACAGGGGGCGGGAATGAGCAGTTCTTC
CDR3aa: CASSLGGTGGGNEQFF

v_gene: TRBV5-1
j_gene: TRBJ2-5
d_gene: TRBD1
CDR3nt: TGCGCCAGCAGCTCGACCGTGGACAGGGGGGGACGGGAGACCCAGTACTTC
CDR3aa: CASSSTVDRGGRETQYF

v_gene: TRBV5-1
j_gene: TRBJ2-2
d_gene: TRBD1
CDR3nt: TGCGCCAGCACCATCGGGACAGGGAACACCGGGGAGCTGTTTTTT
CDR3aa: CASTIGTGNTGELFF

v_gene: TRBV7-7
j_gene: TRBJ2-1
d_gene: -
CDR3nt: TGTGCTAGCAGCGTAGAGTTTACGGCAGGGAACGACAATGAGCAGTTCTTC
CDR3aa: CASSVEFTAGNDNEQFF

v_gene: TRBV11-2
j_gene: TRBJ2-7
d_gene: TRBD2
CDR3nt: TGTGCCAGCAGCTGGGGGGCGGGAGGGACATACGAGCAGTACTTC
CDR3aa: CASSWGAGGTYEQYF

v_gene: TRBV10-1
j_gene: TRBJ2-1
d_gene: -
CDR3nt: TGCGCCAGCGACCGGGACTCCCCCGACAATGAGCAGTTCTTC
CDR3aa: CASDRDSPDNEQFF

v_gene: TRBV6-5
j_gene: TRBJ2-1
d_gene: -
CDR3nt: TGTGCCAGCAGTTACTCCGGGAATGAGCAGTTCTTC
CDR3aa: CASSYSGNEQFF

v_gene: TRBV7-9
j_gene: TRBJ2-7
d_gene: -
CDR3nt: TGTGCCAGCATCTCCGGTGGGGGACTTTCCTACGAGCAGTACTTC
CDR3aa: CASISGGGLSYEQYF

v_gene: TRBV18
j_gene: TRBJ2-5
d_gene: TRBD1
CDR3nt: TGTGCCAGCTCACTCGACAGGGTACAAGAGACCCAGTACTTC
CDR3aa: CASSLDRVQETQYF

v_gene: TRBV2
j_gene: TRBJ2-7
d_gene: -
CDR3nt: TGTGCCAGCAGGAGGGGACTGATCTACGAGCAGTACTTC
CDR3aa: CASRRGLIYEQYF

v_gene: TRBV29-1
j_gene: TRBJ2-3
d_gene: -
CDR3nt: TGCAGCGTTAGGGGGAGGGAAAGGGCCCCAGATACGCAGTATTTT
CDR3aa: CSVRGRERAPDTQYF

v_gene: TRBV6-5
j_gene: TRBJ2-3
d_gene: -
CDR3nt: TGTGCCAGCAGTTACTTGGCGGCTAGCACAGATACGCAGTATTTT
CDR3aa: CASSYLAASTDTQYF

v_gene: TRBV4-1
j_gene: TRBJ1-2
d_gene: TRBD1
CDR3nt: TGCGCCAGCACCCCTCGGGGAAGGGGGCTTCATGGCTACACCTTC
CDR3aa: CASTPRGRGLHGYTF

v_gene: TRBV6-5
j_gene: TRBJ2-7
d_gene: TRBD1
CDR3nt: TGTGCCAGCAGTTACTCGATAGGACAGGGGACCTACGAGCAGTACTTC
CDR3aa: CASSYSIGQGTYEQYF

v_gene: TRBV20-1
j_gene: TRBJ2-7
d_gene: TRBD2
CDR3nt: TGCAGTCTGGGGGGGGTAGAGCAGTACTTC
CDR3aa: CSLGGVEQYF